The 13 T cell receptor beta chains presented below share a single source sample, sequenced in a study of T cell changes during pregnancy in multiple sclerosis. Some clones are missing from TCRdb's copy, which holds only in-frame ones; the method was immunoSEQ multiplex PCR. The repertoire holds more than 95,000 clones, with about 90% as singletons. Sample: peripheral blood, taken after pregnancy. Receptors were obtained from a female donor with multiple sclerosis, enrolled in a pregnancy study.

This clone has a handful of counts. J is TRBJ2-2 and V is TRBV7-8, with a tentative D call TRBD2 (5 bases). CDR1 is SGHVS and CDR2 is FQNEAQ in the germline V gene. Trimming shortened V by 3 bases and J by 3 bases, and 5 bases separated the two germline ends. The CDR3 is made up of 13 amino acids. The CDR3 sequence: CASSLRDTGELFF. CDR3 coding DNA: TGTGCCAGCAGCTTGAGGGACACCGGGGAGCTGTTTTTT.

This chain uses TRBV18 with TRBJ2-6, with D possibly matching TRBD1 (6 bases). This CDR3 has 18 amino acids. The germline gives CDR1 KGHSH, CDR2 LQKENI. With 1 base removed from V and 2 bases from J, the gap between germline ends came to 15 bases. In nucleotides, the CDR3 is TGTGCCAGCTCACCACAGCCGCAGGGGAGCCCTGGGGCCAACGTCCTGACTTTC. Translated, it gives CASSPQPQGSPGANVLTF.

DNA for the CDR3: TGTGCCAGCAGTCGGACTAGGGGAGATACGCAGTATTTT. It encodes CASSRTRGDTQYF. This sequence joins TRBV27 and TRBJ2-3; TRBD2 matches 7 bases. Germline loops: CDR1 MNHEY, CDR2 SMNVEV (reference sequence). V trimming: 5 bases; J trimming: 5 bases; junction bases outside the gene matches: 4. This CDR3 has 13 residues.

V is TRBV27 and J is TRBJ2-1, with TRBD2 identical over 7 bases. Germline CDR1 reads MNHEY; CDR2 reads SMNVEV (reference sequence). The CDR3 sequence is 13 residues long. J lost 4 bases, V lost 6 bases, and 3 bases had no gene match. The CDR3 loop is CASRPGGYNEQFF. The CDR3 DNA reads TGTGCCAGCAGGCCGGGAGGATACAATGAGCAGTTCTTC.

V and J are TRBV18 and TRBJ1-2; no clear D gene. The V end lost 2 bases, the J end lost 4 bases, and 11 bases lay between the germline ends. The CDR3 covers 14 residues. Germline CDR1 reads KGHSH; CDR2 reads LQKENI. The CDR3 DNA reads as TGTGCCAGCTCACCATCTGGAGTTGTCTATGGCTACACCTTC. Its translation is CASSPSGVVYGYTF.

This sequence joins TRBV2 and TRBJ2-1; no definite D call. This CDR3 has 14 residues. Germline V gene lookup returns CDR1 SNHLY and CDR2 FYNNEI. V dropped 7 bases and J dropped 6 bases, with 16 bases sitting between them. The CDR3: CASTGYRIFNEQFF. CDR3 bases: TGTGCCAGCACAGGCTACCGGATTTTCAATGAGCAGTTCTTC.

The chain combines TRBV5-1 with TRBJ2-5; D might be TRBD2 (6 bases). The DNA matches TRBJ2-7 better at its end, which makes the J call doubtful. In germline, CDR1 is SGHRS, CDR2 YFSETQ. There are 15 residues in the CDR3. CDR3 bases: TGCGCCAGCAGCTTAGGTCCGGGGGTCGCCTACGAGCAGTACTTC. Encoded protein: CASSLGPGVAYEQYF.

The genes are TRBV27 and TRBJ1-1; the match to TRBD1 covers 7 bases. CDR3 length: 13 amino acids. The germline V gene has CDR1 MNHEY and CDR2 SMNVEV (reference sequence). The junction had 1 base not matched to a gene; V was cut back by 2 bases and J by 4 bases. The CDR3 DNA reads TGTGCCAGCAGTTTAGACAGGGCCACTGAAGCTTTCTTT. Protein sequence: CASSLDRATEAFF.

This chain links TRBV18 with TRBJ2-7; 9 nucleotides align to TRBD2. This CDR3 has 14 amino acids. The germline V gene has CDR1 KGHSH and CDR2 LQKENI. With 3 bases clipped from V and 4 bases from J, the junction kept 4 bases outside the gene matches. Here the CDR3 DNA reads TGTGCCAGCTCACCCCTGGGACTAGCTTACGAGCAGTACTTC. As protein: CASSPLGLAYEQYF.

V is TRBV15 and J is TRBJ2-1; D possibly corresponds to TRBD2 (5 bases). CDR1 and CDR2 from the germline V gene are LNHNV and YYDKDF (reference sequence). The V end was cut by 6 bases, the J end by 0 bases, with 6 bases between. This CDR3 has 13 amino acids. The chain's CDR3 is CATRRVSYNEQFF. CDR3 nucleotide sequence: TGTGCCACCAGGAGGGTCTCCTACAATGAGCAGTTCTTC. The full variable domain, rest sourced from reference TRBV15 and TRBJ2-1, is DAMVIQNPRYQVTQFGKPVTLSCSQTLNHNVMYWYQQKSSQAPKLLFHYYDKDFNNEADTPDNFQSRRPNTSFCFLDIRSPGLGDTAMYLCATRRVSYNEQFFGPGTRLTVL.

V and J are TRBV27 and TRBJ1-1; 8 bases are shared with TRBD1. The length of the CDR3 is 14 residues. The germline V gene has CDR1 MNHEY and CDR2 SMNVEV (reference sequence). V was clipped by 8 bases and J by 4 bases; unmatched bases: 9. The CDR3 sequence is CASGRDRFGTEAFF. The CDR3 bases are TGTGCCAGCGGGAGGGACAGGTTTGGCACTGAAGCTTTCTTT.

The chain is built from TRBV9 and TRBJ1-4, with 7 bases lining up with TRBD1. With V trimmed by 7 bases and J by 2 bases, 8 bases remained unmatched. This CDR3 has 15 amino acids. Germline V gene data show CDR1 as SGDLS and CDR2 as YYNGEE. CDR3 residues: CASSEGGGTNEKLFF. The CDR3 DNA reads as TGTGCCAGCTCGGAAGGGGGCGGTACTAATGAAAAACTGTTTTTT.

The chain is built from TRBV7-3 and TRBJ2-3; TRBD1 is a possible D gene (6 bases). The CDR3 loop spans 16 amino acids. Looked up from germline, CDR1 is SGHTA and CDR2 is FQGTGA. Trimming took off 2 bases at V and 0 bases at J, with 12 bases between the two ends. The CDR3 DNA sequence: TGTGCCAGCAGCTTACGTCCTGGGACAAGCACAGATACGCAGTATTTT. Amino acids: CASSLRPGTSTDTQYF.